A single sample gave rise to the 27 T cell receptor beta chains below, sequenced in a study of T cell clonality in common variable immunodeficiency. The repertoire was sequenced with immunoSEQ multiplex PCR; TCRdb's copy has only in-frame clones and lacks some. Recorded here are tens of thousands of clones, none singletons. The sample taken for sequencing was peripheral blood mononuclear cells. Receptor source: a person between 18 and 70 years old in good health.

This clone was counted at least ten times. The CDR3 extends 3 residues past the end of the read, so its final part is completed from the germline J gene. The V and J genes are TRBV18 and TRBJ2-1; 8 positions agree with TRBD1. Trimming cost V 2 bases and J 8 bases; bases outside gene matches: 8. The CDR3 loop spans 15 amino acids. CDR1 and CDR2 from the germline V gene are KGHSH and LQKENI. The DNA read from the CDR3 is TGTGCCAGCTCACCAGGTTCGACAGGGGCTGATGAG. It encodes CASSPGSTGADE. The whole CDR3 region reads CASSPGSTGADEQFF.

This clone was detected ten times or more. The CDR3 end is not reached by the read, which stops 3 residues before it; the germline J gene fills it in. The V call is TRBV4-2, the J call TRBJ1-5; 10 nucleotides line up with TRBD1. V shed 3 bases and J 5 bases; nucleotides not matched to a gene: 7. The CDR3 has 16 amino acids. CDR1 is LGHNA and CDR2 is YNFKEQ in the germline V gene. The sequenced part of the CDR3 DNA is TGTGCCAGCAGCCAGGGACAGGGGAAGGTGGATCAGCCC. This sequence encodes CASSQGQGKVDQP. The entire CDR3 sequence reads CASSQGQGKVDQPQHF.

This clone was observed at least ten times. The read halts 3 residues ahead of the CDR3 end, with the missing end drawn from the germline J gene. This chain uses TRBV19 with TRBJ2-3, with 9 bases identical to TRBD1. This CDR3 region has 15 residues. Germline CDR1 and CDR2: LNHDA and SQIVND (reference sequence). The sequenced CDR3 bases are TGTGCCAGTAGTTCAAAACCGGGACAGGGTATAACG. It encodes CASSSKPGQGIT. The whole CDR3 sequence is CASSSKPGQGITQYF.

This clone was picked up many times. Sequencing ends 3 residues short of the CDR3 end; the germline J gene provides the rest. The chain carries TRBV20-1 and TRBJ2-3, with 9 bases matching TRBD1. Per germline, CDR1 DFQATT and CDR2 SNEGSKA (reference sequence). The CDR3 extends over 15 amino acids. V shed 4 bases, J shed 5 bases, and the junction held 10 bases outside the gene matches. The sequenced CDR3 bases are TGCAGTGCTAATCCTGGACAGGGGAAGGGAGATACG. Encoded protein: CSANPGQGKGDT. From start to end, the CDR3 is CSANPGQGKGDTQYF.

In this sample, this clone turned up many times. Read coverage stops 3 residues before the CDR3 terminus; the germline J gene supplies the remainder. This chain joins TRBV5-1 and TRBJ2-3, with 9 bases identical to TRBD1. The CDR3 is made up of 22 amino acids. With V trimmed by 0 bases and J by 0 bases, 20 bases remained unmatched. Germline CDR1 is SGHRS and CDR2 is YFSETQ. The CDR3 region is CASSLGDRVLGVHSPSTDTQYF. CDR3 bases read: TGCGCCAGCAGCTTGGGGGACAGGGTTCTCGGTGTCCATTCCCCCAGCACAGATACG.

On this clone: The read terminates 3 residues ahead of where the CDR3 ends, so the germline J gene completes it. This chain uses TRBV30 with TRBJ2-7, with D unclear. The V and J ends lost 0 bases and 2 bases respectively, with 8 bases between them. Germline assignment: CDR1 GTSNPN and CDR2 SVGIG (reference sequence). The CDR3 has 13 residues. CDR3 bases read: TGTGCCTGGAGTGTTAACATTGCCTACGAG. Its translation is CAWSVNIAYE. The entire CDR3 protein reads CAWSVNIAYEQYF. Based on the CDR3 plus reference TRBV30 and TRBJ2-7, the full variable domain is SQTIHQWPATLVQPVGSPLSLECTVEGTSNPNLYWYRQAAGRGLQLLFYSVGIGQISSEVPQNLSASRPQDRQFILSSKKLLLSDSGFYLCAWSVNIAYEQYFGPGTRLTVT.

The sample holds many counts of this clone. The read ends 3 residues shy of where the CDR3 ends; the end is completed using the germline J gene. The chain has TRBV7-9 and TRBJ1-2, with TRBD1 identical over 9 bases. Per the germline V gene, CDR1 is SEHNR and CDR2 is FQNEAQ (reference sequence). This CDR3 comprises 14 residues. V was clipped by 1 base and J by 7 bases; unmatched bases: 4. The CDR3 spells CASSLGRDRAGYTF. The sequenced part of the CDR3 DNA is TGTGCCAGCAGCTTAGGAAGGGACAGGGCTGGC.

This clone was seen at least ten times. The CDR3 is cut off 3 residues early in the read; its end comes from the germline J gene. The chain links TRBV30 to TRBJ2-2, with 7 bases aligning to TRBD1. The CDR3 is 12 amino acids. The germline CDR1 and CDR2 sequences are GTSNPN and SVGIG (reference sequence). CDR3 DNA (partial): TGTGCCTGGAGGACAGGGAATGAAAAG. It is translated as CAWRTGNEK. The CDR3 in full is CAWRTGNEKLFF. Combining the CDR3 with reference TRBV30 and TRBJ2-2 gives the whole variable domain SQTIHQWPATLVQPVGSPLSLECTVEGTSNPNLYWYRQAAGRGLQLLFYSVGIGQISSEVPQNLSASRPQDRQFILSSKKLLLSDSGFYLCAWRTGNEKLFFGEGSRLTVL.

In the case of this clone: Sequencing ends 3 residues short of the CDR3 end; the germline J gene provides the rest. V gene TRBV5-1 combines with J gene TRBJ2-5, with a weak D call TRBD1 (6 bases). CDR3 size: 16 residues. V lost 5 bases and J 2 bases, leaving 19 bases between the germline ends. Germline values: CDR1 SGHRS, CDR2 YFSETQ. CDR3 amino acids: CASSKWAGVTQETQYF. The part of the CDR3 DNA that was read is TGCGCCAGCAGTAAATGGGCAGGGGTGACGCAAGAGACC.

With respect to this clone: The CDR3 extends 3 residues past the end of the read, so its final part is completed from the germline J gene. The chain combines TRBV20-1 with TRBJ2-3; D perhaps matches TRBD1 (6 bases). The V gene's germline CDR1 is DFQATT and CDR2 SNEGSKA (reference sequence). There are 11 residues in the CDR3. CDR3: CSAHREETQYF. Incomplete CDR3 DNA: TGCAGTGCGCACAGGGAAGAGACG.

There are many counts of this clone. The CDR3 end is not reached by the read, which stops 3 residues before it; the germline J gene fills it in. V and J are TRBV20-1 and TRBJ2-3; tentatively, D is TRBD2 (6 bases). The germline V gene has CDR1 DFQATT and CDR2 SNEGSKA (reference sequence). The CDR3 consists of 13 residues. With 5 bases removed from V and 2 bases from J, the gap between germline ends came to 11 bases. The part of the CDR3 DNA that was read is TGCAGTGCTCTCGGGGGAAACACAGATACG. It yields the protein CSALGGNTDT. The full CDR3 reads CSALGGNTDTQYF.

This clone was observed at least ten times. The read terminates 3 residues ahead of where the CDR3 ends, so the germline J gene completes it. This sequence joins TRBV20-1 and TRBJ2-3, with a possible D match to TRBD2 (6 bases). V shed 3 bases and J shed 0 bases, with 13 bases lying between them. The CDR3 extends over 15 amino acids. In germline, CDR1 is DFQATT, CDR2 SNEGSKA (reference sequence). CDR3 residues: CSASRSRGSTDTQYF. The sequenced part of the CDR3 DNA is TGCAGTGCTAGCCGTAGCCGGGGGAGCACAGATACG.

This clone was seen ten or more times. The CDR3 is cut off 3 residues early in the read; its end comes from the germline J gene. V and J are TRBV20-1 and TRBJ1-2; D gene ambiguous. The CDR3 is 13 amino acids. In germline, CDR1 is DFQATT, CDR2 SNEGSKA (reference sequence). Trimming took 5 bases from V and 4 from J, leaving 14 bases between them. The CDR3 loop reads CSAPTNRGYGYTF. The sequenced CDR3 bases are TGCAGTGCTCCTACCAACCGGGGCTATGGC.

This clone was seen a handful of times. The CDR3 goes on 3 residues after the read ends, and that part is filled in from the germline J gene. This rearrangement joins TRBV6-2 or TRBV6-3 to TRBJ1-2; D is unclear. The CDR3 spans 13 residues. CDR1 MNHEY and CDR2 SVGEGT come from the germline V gene. The part of the CDR3 DNA that was read is TGTGCCAGTTCGGACCAGCGGCCCTACGAC. Protein product: CASSDQRPYD. The entire CDR3 sequence reads CASSDQRPYDYTF.

This clone was detected ten times or more. The read falls 3 residues short of the CDR3 end, and the missing part is taken from the germline J gene. The chain recombines TRBV5-1 with TRBJ1-1; a weak D match, TRBD1 (6 bases). With 0 bases removed from V and 2 bases from J, the gap between germline ends came to 20 bases. The CDR3 spans 18 residues. Germline CDR1 is SGHRS and CDR2 is YFSETQ. The CDR3 DNA, read in part, is TGCGCCAGCAGCTTGGACATTCCTTGGGGGCGCCGAAACACTGAA. Protein product: CASSLDIPWGRRNTE. The full CDR3 protein is CASSLDIPWGRRNTEAFF.

At least ten counts were recorded for this clone. Sequencing ends 3 residues short of the CDR3 end; the germline J gene provides the rest. This chain links TRBV11-2 with TRBJ1-3; TRBD1 matches 7 bases. The CDR3 is made up of 13 amino acids. Germline assignment: CDR1 SGHAT and CDR2 FQNNGV. This chain's CDR3 is CASSLGLGGEIYF. Incomplete CDR3 DNA: TGTGCCAGCAGCTTAGGATTAGGGGGCGAG.

This clone was detected ten times or more. The read is 3 residues too short to cover the CDR3 end, so that end is filled in from the germline J gene. This same CDR3 is encoded by further DNA sequences in the sample. The chain is built from TRBV13 and TRBJ2-7; D remains unclear. The V gene lost 0 bases and the J gene lost 3 bases, with 6 bases spanning the gap. CDR3 length: 13 amino acids. CDR1 and CDR2 (germline): PRHDT, FYEKMQ (reference sequence). The CDR3 sequence: CASSLGRSYEQYF. The covered CDR3 bases are TGTGCCAGCAGCTTAGGGCGGAGCTACGAG.

This clone was found many times. The sequenced fragment ends 3 residues before the CDR3 boundary, so the rest is inferred from the germline J gene. The chain combines TRBV19 with TRBJ2-7; D not certain. The CDR3 consists of 12 residues. Per germline, CDR1 LNHDA and CDR2 SQIVND (reference sequence). V was shortened by 4 bases and J by 6 bases, with 10 bases between the two germline ends. The CDR3 sequence: CASSNSQAEQYF. CDR3 bases read: TGTGCCAGTAGTAATTCGCAGGCCGAG. Full variable domain (remainder filled in from reference TRBV19 and TRBJ2-7): DGGITQSPKYLFRKEGQNVTLSCEQNLNHDAMYWYRQDPGQGLRLIYYSQIVNDFQKGDIAEGYSVSREKKESFPLTVTSAQKNPTAFYLCASSNSQAEQYFGPGTRLTVT.

This clone has ten or more counts. The read comes to an end 3 residues before the CDR3 does, leaving the germline J gene to fill in the end. The rearrangement links TRBV6-2 or TRBV6-3 to TRBJ2-7, with TRBD1 matching 7 bases. Germline lookup yields CDR1 MNHEY and CDR2 SVGEGT. The CDR3 covers 15 residues. V shed 4 bases and J 6 bases; nucleotides not matched to a gene: 12. CDR3 region: CASSFTGTVTGEQYF. The CDR3 bases that were read are TGTGCCAGCAGTTTTACCGGGACAGTGACGGGCGAG.

This clone was recorded many times. The sequence runs out 3 residues before the end of the CDR3; the remainder is reconstructed from the germline J gene. The chain is built from TRBV20-1 and TRBJ2-1, with no clear D. The germline V and J ends were trimmed by 4 bases and 4 bases, with 11 bases remaining between them. The CDR3 is 13 residues long. CDR1 DFQATT and CDR2 SNEGSKA come from the germline V gene (reference sequence). Partial CDR3 DNA: TGCAGTGCTACGCAGGTTGTTTACAATGAG. Amino acids: CSATQVVYNE. The whole CDR3 sequence reads CSATQVVYNEQFF.

At least ten counts were recorded for this clone. Coverage ceases 3 residues before the CDR3 finishes, and the germline J gene fills in the end. This chain uses TRBV5-4 with TRBJ2-5; D is undetermined. Trimming took off 3 bases at V and 2 bases at J, with 2 bases between the two ends. Germline loops: CDR1 SGHNT, CDR2 YYREEE (reference sequence). The CDR3 loop spans 11 amino acids. This CDR3 is CASSSQETQYF. Incomplete CDR3 DNA: TGTGCCAGCAGCTCGCAAGAGACC.

This clone was counted ten times or more. The read ends 3 residues shy of where the CDR3 ends; the end is completed using the germline J gene. This rearrangement joins TRBV10-3 to TRBJ2-7; D is perhaps TRBD1 (6 bases). V was pared by 5 bases and J by 1 base, with 12 bases between. The CDR3 runs to 14 residues. Germline V gene sequence: CDR1 ENHRY, CDR2 SYGVKD. CDR3 DNA, as far as it was read: TGTGCCATCAGTCTCCGGGACACGTCCTACGAG. Residues: CAISLRDTSYE. The CDR3 in full is CAISLRDTSYEQYF.

This clone was counted between two and nine times. The read finishes 3 residues shy of the CDR3 end, and the germline J gene is used to complete it. V gene TRBV18 combines with J gene TRBJ1-2; 10 bases agree with TRBD1. The CDR3 is 14 amino acids. Looked up from germline, CDR1 is KGHSH and CDR2 is LQKENI. Germline trimming cut 5 bases from V and 3 bases from J; bases unmatched to any gene: 3. CDR3 bases read: TGTGCCAGCTCATCCGGGACAGGGGACTATGGC. Residues: CASSSGTGDYG. The entire CDR3 is CASSSGTGDYGYTF.

This clone was counted ten times or more. The CDR3 end falls 3 residues outside the read, so it is completed with the germline J gene. The chain recombines TRBV6-2 or TRBV6-3 with TRBJ1-1; tentative D call: TRBD1 (6 bases). The germline V gene has CDR1 MNHEY and CDR2 SVGEGT. This CDR3 is built from 13 residues. Trimming took off 4 bases at V and 4 bases at J, with 10 bases between the two ends. The sequenced part of the CDR3 DNA is TGTGCCAGCAGTTTCAGGGGCAGCACTGAA. Amino acids: CASSFRGSTE. The whole CDR3 sequence is CASSFRGSTEAFF.

This clone was seen many times. From the germline J gene comes the end of the CDR3, since the read stops 3 residues before it. This rearrangement joins TRBV2 to TRBJ2-7; tentative D call: TRBD2 (6 bases). The ends were cut back, 5 bases at V and 5 bases at J, with 19 bases in the middle. The CDR3 contains 15 residues. The V gene's germline CDR1 is SNHLY and CDR2 FYNNEI. Incomplete CDR3 DNA: TGTGCCAGCAGTCTCTGGGACTTGGGCCGGGACGAG. It encodes CASSLWDLGRDE. The full CDR3 protein is CASSLWDLGRDEQYF.

This clone has a count of ten or more. Read sequence stops 3 residues before the CDR3 end, and the germline J gene provides the missing end. The gene calls are TRBV5-1 and TRBJ1-2; D ambiguous. With 4 bases removed from V and 5 bases from J, the gap between germline ends came to 12 bases. The CDR3 runs 13 residues. CDR1 is SGHRS, CDR2 YFSETQ, per germline. The DNA read from the CDR3 is TGCGCCAGCAGCCCAGACTCGGGGTATGGC. Encoded protein: CASSPDSGYG. The whole CDR3 is CASSPDSGYGYTF.

The sample holds many counts of this clone. The DNA ends 3 residues before the CDR3 does, and the rest of the CDR3 is filled in from the germline J gene. The chain uses TRBV30 and TRBJ1-6, with 9 positions matching TRBD1. Per the germline V gene, CDR1 is GTSNPN and CDR2 is SVGIG (reference sequence). CDR3 size: 14 residues. V trimming: 3 bases; J trimming: 8 bases; junction bases outside the gene matches: 5. CDR3 residues: CAWRSTGGHSPLHF. CDR3 DNA, as far as it was read: TGTGCCTGGAGATCAACAGGGGGCCATTCACCC.